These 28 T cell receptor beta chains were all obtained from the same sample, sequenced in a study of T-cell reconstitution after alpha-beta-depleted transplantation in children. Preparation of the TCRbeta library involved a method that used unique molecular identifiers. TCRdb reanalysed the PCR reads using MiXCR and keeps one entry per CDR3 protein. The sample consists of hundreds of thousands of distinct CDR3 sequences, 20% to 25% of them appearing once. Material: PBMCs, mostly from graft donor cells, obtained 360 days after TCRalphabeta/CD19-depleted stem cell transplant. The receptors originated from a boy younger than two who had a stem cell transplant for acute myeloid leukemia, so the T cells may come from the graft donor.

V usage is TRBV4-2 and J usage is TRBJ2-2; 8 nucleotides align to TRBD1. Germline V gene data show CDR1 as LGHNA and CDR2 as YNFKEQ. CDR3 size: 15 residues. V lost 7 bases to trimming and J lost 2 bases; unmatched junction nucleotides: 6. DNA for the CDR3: TGTGCCAGCAAAGGGCAGGGGGCTAACACCGGGGAGCTGTTTTTT. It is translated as CASKGQGANTGELFF.

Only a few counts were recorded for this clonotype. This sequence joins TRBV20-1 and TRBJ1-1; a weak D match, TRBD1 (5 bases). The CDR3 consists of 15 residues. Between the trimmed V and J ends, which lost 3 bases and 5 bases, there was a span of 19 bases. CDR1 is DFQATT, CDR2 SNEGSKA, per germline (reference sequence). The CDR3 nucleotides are TGCAGTGCTAGCGCACAGTACGGCGAGGGGACTGAAGCTTTCTTT. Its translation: CSASAQYGEGTEAFF.

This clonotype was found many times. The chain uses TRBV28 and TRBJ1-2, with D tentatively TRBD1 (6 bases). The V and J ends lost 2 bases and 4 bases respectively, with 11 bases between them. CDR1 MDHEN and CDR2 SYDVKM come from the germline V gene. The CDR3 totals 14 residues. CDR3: CASSLLGGFYGYTF. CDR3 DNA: TGTGCCAGCAGTTTACTAGGGGGGTTCTATGGCTACACCTTC.

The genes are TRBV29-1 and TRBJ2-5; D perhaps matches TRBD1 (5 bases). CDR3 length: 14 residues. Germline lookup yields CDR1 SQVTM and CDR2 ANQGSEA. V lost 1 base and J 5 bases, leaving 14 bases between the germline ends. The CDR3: CSVEGQGIQETQYF. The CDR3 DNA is TGCAGCGTTGAAGGGCAGGGTATTCAGGAGACCCAGTACTTC.

For the CDR3, the DNA is TGTGCCAGCAGTCCACTGCAAGCGGGGGGTGTCACCGGGGAGCTGTTTTTT. This codes for CASSPLQAGGVTGELFF. V and J are TRBV12-3 or TRBV12-4 and TRBJ2-2; 9 nucleotides align to TRBD2. This CDR3 region has 17 residues. The ends lost 5 bases at V and 4 bases at J; junction bases unmatched: 11.

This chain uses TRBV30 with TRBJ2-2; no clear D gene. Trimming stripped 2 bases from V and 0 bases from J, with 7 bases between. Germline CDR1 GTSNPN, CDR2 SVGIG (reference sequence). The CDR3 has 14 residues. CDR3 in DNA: TGTGCCTGGAGTCCGGGCGCGAACACCGGGGAGCTGTTTTTT. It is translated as CAWSPGANTGELFF.

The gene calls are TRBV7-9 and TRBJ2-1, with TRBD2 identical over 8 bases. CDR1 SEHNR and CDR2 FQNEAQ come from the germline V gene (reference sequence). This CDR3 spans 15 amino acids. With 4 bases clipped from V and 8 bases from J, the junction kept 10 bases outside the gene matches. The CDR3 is CASSSSSGSNDEQFF. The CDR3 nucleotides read TGTGCCAGCAGCTCATCTAGCGGGTCGAACGATGAGCAGTTCTTC.

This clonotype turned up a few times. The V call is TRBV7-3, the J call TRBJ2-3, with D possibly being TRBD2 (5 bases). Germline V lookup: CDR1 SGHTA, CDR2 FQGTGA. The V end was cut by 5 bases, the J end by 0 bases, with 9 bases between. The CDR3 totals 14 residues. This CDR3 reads CASSLGVSTDTQYF. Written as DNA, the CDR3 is TGTGCCAGCAGCCTCGGGGTTAGCACAGATACGCAGTATTTT.

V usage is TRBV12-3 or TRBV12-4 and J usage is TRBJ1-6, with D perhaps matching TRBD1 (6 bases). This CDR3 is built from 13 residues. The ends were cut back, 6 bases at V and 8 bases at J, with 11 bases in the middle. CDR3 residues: CASSPTGYSPLHF. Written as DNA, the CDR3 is TGTGCCAGCAGCCCCACAGGGTATTCACCCCTCCACTTT.

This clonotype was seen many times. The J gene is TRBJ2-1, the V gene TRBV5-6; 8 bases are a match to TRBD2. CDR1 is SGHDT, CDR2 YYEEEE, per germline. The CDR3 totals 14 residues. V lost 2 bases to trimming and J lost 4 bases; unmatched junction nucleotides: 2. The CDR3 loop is CASSFPSGYNEQFF. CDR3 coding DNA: TGTGCCAGCAGCTTCCCTAGCGGGTACAATGAGCAGTTCTTC.

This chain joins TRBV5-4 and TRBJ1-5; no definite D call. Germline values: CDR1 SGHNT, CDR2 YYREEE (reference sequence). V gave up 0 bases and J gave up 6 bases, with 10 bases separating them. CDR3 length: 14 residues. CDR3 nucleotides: TGTGCCAGCAGCTTGGATGGGTTGACTCAGCCCCAGCATTTT. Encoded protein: CASSLDGLTQPQHF.

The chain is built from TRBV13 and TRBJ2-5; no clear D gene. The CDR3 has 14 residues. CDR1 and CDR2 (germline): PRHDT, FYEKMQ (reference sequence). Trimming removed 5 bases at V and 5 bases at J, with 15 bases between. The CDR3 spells CASSPNLDGETQYF. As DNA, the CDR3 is TGTGCCAGCAGCCCTAACCTGGACGGGGAGACCCAGTACTTC.

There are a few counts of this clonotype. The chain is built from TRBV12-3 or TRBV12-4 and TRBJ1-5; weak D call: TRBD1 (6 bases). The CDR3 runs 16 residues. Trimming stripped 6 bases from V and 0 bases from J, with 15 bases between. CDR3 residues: CASRPDRDYSNQPQHF. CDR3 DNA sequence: TGTGCCAGCAGGCCGGACAGAGACTATAGCAATCAGCCCCAGCATTTT.

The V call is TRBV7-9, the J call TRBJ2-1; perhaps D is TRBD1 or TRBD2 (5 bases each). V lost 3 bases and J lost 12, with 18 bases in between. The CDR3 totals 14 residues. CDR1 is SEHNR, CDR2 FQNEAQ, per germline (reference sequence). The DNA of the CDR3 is TGTGCCAGCAGCTTCCCGGGACCTGGTAGAACGCAGTTCTTC. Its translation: CASSFPGPGRTQFF.

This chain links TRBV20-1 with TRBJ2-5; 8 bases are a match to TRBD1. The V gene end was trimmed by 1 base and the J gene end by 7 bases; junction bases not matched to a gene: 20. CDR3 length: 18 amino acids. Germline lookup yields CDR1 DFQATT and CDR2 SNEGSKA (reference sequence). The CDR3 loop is CSARAHLGQGDFVGTQYF. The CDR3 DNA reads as TGCAGTGCTAGAGCCCACCTAGGACAGGGTGACTTCGTTGGGACCCAGTACTTC.

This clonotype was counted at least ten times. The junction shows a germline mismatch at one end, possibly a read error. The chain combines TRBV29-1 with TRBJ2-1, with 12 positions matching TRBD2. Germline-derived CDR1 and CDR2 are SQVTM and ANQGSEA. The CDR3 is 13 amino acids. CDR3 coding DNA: TGCAGCGCTGAACGGACTAGCGGGGCTGAGCAGTTCTTC. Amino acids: CSAERTSGAEQFF.

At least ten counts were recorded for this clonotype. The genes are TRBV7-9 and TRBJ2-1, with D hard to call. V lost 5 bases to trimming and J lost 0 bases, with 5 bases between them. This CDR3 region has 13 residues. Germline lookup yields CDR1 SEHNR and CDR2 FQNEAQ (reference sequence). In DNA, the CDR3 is TGTGCCAGCAGCCCGGGCTCCTACAATGAGCAGTTCTTC. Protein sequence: CASSPGSYNEQFF.

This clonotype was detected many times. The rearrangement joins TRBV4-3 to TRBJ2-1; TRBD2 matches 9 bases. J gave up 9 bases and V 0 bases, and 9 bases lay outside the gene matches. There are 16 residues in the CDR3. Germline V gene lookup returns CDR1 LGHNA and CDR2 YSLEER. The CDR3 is CASSQDRGGGAFEQFF. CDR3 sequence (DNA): TGCGCCAGCAGCCAAGATCGAGGCGGGGGGGCCTTTGAGCAGTTCTTC.

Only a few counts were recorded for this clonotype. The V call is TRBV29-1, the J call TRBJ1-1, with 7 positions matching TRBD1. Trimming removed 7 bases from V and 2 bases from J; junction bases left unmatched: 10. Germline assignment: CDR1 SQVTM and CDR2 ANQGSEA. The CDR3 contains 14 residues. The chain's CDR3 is CSARDSGLNTEAFF. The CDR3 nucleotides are TGCAGCGCTAGGGACAGTGGCCTTAACACTGAAGCTTTCTTT.

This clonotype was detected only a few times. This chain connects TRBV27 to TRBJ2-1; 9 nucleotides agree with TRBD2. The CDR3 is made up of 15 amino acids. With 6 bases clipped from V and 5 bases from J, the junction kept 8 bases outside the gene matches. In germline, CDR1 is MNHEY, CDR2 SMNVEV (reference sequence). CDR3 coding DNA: TGTGCCAGCAGGGCTTGGGCTAGCGGGGACAATGAGCAGTTCTTC. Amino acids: CASRAWASGDNEQFF.

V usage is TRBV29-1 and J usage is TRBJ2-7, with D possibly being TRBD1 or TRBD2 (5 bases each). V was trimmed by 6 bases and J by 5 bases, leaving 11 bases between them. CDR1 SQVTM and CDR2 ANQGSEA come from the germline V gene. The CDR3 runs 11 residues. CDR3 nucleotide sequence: TGCAGCGTCGTACGGGGCCACGAGCAGTACGTC. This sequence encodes CSVVRGHEQYV.

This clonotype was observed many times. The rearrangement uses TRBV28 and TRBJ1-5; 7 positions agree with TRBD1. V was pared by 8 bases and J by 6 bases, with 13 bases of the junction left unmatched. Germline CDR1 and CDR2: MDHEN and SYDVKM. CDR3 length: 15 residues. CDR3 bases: TGTGCCAGCCGGCGGAGAGGGGACAGAGGTCAGCCCCAGCATTTT. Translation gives CASRRRGDRGQPQHF.

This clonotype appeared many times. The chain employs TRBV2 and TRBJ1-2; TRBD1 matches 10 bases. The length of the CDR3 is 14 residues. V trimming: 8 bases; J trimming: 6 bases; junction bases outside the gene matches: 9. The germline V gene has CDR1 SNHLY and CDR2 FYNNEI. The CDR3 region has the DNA TGTGCCAGCGGTCGGGACAGGGGAAGAGATGGCTACACCTTC. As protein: CASGRDRGRDGYTF.

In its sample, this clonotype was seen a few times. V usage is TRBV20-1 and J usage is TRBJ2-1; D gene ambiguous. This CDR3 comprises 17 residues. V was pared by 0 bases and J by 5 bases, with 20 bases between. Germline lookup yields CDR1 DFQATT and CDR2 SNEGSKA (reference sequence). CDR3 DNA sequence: TGCAGTGCTAGAGAGGGCTTCTGGAGTATTGACGACAATGAGCAGTTCTTC. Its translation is CSAREGFWSIDDNEQFF.

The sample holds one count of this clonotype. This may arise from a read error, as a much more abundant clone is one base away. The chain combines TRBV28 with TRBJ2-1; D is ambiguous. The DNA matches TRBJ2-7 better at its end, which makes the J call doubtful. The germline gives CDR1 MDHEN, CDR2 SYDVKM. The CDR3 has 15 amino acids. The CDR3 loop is CASSSSLTYSNEQYF. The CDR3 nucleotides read TGTGCCAGCAGTTCCTCCCTCACGTATTCCAATGAGCAGTACTTC.

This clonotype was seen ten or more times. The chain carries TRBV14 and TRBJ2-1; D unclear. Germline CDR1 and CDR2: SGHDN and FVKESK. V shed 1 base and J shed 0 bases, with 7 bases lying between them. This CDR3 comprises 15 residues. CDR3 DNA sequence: TGTGCCAGCAGCCAAGGGTCCTTCTCCTACAATGAGCAGTTCTTC. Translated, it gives CASSQGSFSYNEQFF.

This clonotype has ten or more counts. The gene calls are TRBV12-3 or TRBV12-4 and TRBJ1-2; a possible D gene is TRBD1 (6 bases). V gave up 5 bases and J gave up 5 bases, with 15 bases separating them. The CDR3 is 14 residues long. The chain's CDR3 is CASSPTGRRYGYTF. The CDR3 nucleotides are TGTGCCAGCAGTCCTACAGGGAGGCGGTATGGCTACACCTTC.

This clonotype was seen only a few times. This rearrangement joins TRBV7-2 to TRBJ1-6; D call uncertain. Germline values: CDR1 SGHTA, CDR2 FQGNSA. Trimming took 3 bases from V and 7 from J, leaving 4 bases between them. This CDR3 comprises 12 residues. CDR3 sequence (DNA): TGTGCCAGCAGCTTCACCAATTCACCCCTCCACTTT. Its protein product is CASSFTNSPLHF. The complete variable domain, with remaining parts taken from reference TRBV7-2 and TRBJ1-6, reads GAGVSQSPSNKVTEKGKDVELRCDPISGHTALYWYRQSLGQGLEFLIYFQGNSAPDKSGLPSDRFSAERTGGSVSTLTIQRTQQEDSAVYLCASSFTNSPLHFGNGTRLTVT.